The 25 T cell receptor beta chains listed next were all sequenced from one sample in a study of cytotoxic CD8 clonotypes in ibrutinib-treated CLL. The repertoire was sequenced with immunoSEQ multiplex PCR; TCRdb's copy has only in-frame clones and lacks some. The table includes about 10,000 clones, 79% detected once. The sequences come from PBMCs, collected at disease progression, from a patient treated with ibrutinib. The receptors originated from a human donor with chronic lymphocytic leukemia.

J is TRBJ2-1 and V is TRBV27; 9 bases are shared with TRBD2. CDR1 is MNHEY and CDR2 is SMNVEV in the germline V gene (reference sequence). The CDR3 loop spans 16 amino acids. Trimming removed 4 bases from V and 4 bases from J; junction bases left unmatched: 8. The CDR3 DNA follows: TGTGCCAGCAGTTGGCCGGCGCGGGGGGGTTACAATGAGCAGTTCTTC. Its protein is CASSWPARGGYNEQFF.

The rearrangement links TRBV27 to TRBJ1-5; D might be TRBD1 (5 bases). Trimming removed 8 bases at V and 4 bases at J, with 12 bases between. The CDR3 is made up of 13 amino acids. CDR1 is MNHEY, CDR2 SMNVEV, per germline (reference sequence). For the CDR3, the DNA is TGTGCCAGCGGGGACGACCTAAATCAGCCCCAGCATTTT. Protein: CASGDDLNQPQHF.

The rearrangement uses TRBV14 and TRBJ2-7; 11 nucleotides line up with TRBD2. The trim removed 3 bases at V and 3 bases at J, leaving 7 bases unmatched. This CDR3 is 16 amino acids long. Germline CDR1 reads SGHDN; CDR2 reads FVKESK. This CDR3 reads CASSHDVLAGDYEQYF. The CDR3 DNA is TGTGCCAGCAGCCACGACGTACTAGCGGGAGACTACGAGCAGTACTTC.

This clone was seen a single time. The chain has TRBV2 and TRBJ2-2, with 8 positions matching TRBD2. This CDR3 has 15 residues. Germline loops: CDR1 SNHLY, CDR2 FYNNEI. The ends lost 7 bases at V and 0 bases at J; junction bases unmatched: 4. The CDR3 DNA follows: TGTGCCAGCAACGCAGCGGGAGCGAACACCGGGGAGCTGTTTTTT. Translating it yields CASNAAGANTGELFF.

The rearrangement uses TRBV5-1 and TRBJ2-5; D is undetermined. There are 13 residues in the CDR3. V was trimmed by 3 bases and J by 0 bases, leaving 6 bases between them. Germline V CDR1 and CDR2: SGHRS, YFSETQ. The CDR3 region has the DNA TGCGCCAGCAGCTCCATGTACCAAGAGACCCAGTACTTC. It specifies CASSSMYQETQYF.

The count of this clone is one. The V gene is TRBV27, the J gene TRBJ1-1; 8 positions agree with TRBD1. This CDR3 comprises 13 residues. Trimming at V came to 5 bases and at J to 5 bases, leaving 4 bases not matched to a gene. The germline gives CDR1 MNHEY, CDR2 SMNVEV (reference sequence). The CDR3 region is CASSLRGLTEAFF. CDR3 DNA sequence: TGTGCCAGCAGTCTCAGGGGGCTTACTGAAGCTTTCTTT.

The CDR3, as DNA: TGTGCCAGCAGTGTAGAGGAGACCACAGATACGCAGTATTTT. Translating gives CASSVEETTDTQYF. The rearrangement joins TRBV2 to TRBJ2-3; D call uncertain. Germline V gives CDR1 SNHLY, CDR2 FYNNEI. V gave up 4 bases and J gave up 2 bases, with 10 bases separating them. The CDR3 is 14 amino acids.

This chain connects TRBV4-1 to TRBJ2-1; D gene ambiguous. The CDR3 has 15 residues. Germline V gene data show CDR1 as MGHRA and CDR2 as YSYEKL. Trimming removed 0 bases from V and 0 bases from J, with 6 bases in between. The CDR3 DNA reads as TGCGCCAGCAGCCAAGATTTCGACTCCTACAATGAGCAGTTCTTC. Protein product: CASSQDFDSYNEQFF.

The rearrangement joins TRBV18 to TRBJ1-1, with D unclear. Per germline, CDR1 KGHSH and CDR2 LQKENI. There are 12 residues in the CDR3. With 5 bases removed from V and 1 base from J, the gap between germline ends came to 5 bases. Here the CDR3 reads CASSRENTEAFF. In DNA form, the CDR3 reads TGTGCCAGCTCAAGGGAGAACACTGAAGCTTTCTTT. Full variable domain (remainder filled in from reference TRBV18 and TRBJ1-1): NAGVMQNPRHLVRRRGQEARLRCSPMKGHSHVYWYRQLPEEGLKFMVYLQKENIIDESGMPKERFSAEFPKEGPSILRIQQVVRGDSAAYFCASSRENTEAFFGQGTRLTVV.

The chain has TRBV19 and TRBJ1-1; D call uncertain. CDR3 length: 12 amino acids. Between the trimmed V and J ends, which lost 2 bases and 8 bases, there was a span of 9 bases. The germline CDR1 and CDR2 sequences are LNHDA and SQIVND (reference sequence). CDR3 DNA sequence: TGTGCCAGTAGTATATATAATCGAGAAGCTTTCTTT. Residues: CASSIYNREAFF.

The chain carries TRBV27 and TRBJ2-7; maybe TRBD1 (6 bases). V was cut by 2 bases and J by 1 base, with 27 bases left in between. This CDR3 has 20 residues. Germline loops: CDR1 MNHEY, CDR2 SMNVEV (reference sequence). CDR3 DNA sequence: TGTGCCAGCAGTTTACCAGACCGGGACACAGCGCGTGTATGGTCCTACGAGCAGTACTTC. Residues: CASSLPDRDTARVWSYEQYF.

The genes are TRBV18 and TRBJ1-1; D is unclear. The CDR3 totals 12 residues. Germline V gene lookup returns CDR1 KGHSH and CDR2 LQKENI. Trimming stripped 8 bases from V and 6 bases from J, with 13 bases between. This CDR3 is CASRWGESEAFF. CDR3 sequence (DNA): TGTGCCAGCCGATGGGGAGAGTCTGAAGCTTTCTTT.

This clone was counted between two and nine times. The CDR3: CASSLTGARDEQFF. The CDR3 DNA is TGTGCCAGCAGCTTGACAGGGGCCAGAGATGAGCAGTTCTTC. The chain is built from TRBV7-8 and TRBJ2-1; 8 positions agree with TRBD1. Trimming at V came to 3 bases and at J to 8 bases, leaving 6 bases not matched to a gene. CDR3 length equals 14 residues. Per germline, CDR1 SGHVS and CDR2 FQNEAQ.

The genes are TRBV7-8 and TRBJ1-5; D unclear. Germline V gene sequence: CDR1 SGHVS, CDR2 FQNEAQ. The CDR3 is 14 amino acids. Trimming removed 4 bases from V and 1 base from J, with 8 bases in between. The CDR3 DNA reads as TGTGCCAGCAGCTCGGGTTTGAGCAATCAGCCCCAGCATTTT. Translation: CASSSGLSNQPQHF.

The CDR3 reads CASSPGQTPDGYTF. The CDR3 coding sequence is TGTGCCAGCTCACCGGGGCAGACCCCTGATGGCTACACCTTC. The chain uses TRBV18 and TRBJ1-2, with D tentatively TRBD1 (5 bases). The CDR3 covers 14 residues. V lost 3 bases to trimming and J lost 6 bases, with 14 bases between them. Germline V CDR1 and CDR2: KGHSH, LQKENI.

The J gene is TRBJ1-2, the V gene TRBV6-1, with D tentatively TRBD1 (5 bases). V lost 4 bases to trimming and J lost 4 bases, with 16 bases between them. This CDR3 is built from 15 residues. From germline, CDR1 is MNHNS and CDR2 SASEGT. CDR3 region: CASSVRQGNFYGYTF. The CDR3 DNA is TGTGCCAGCAGTGTACGGCAGGGAAACTTCTATGGCTACACCTTC.

Only a few counts were recorded for this clone. The V gene is TRBV13, the J gene TRBJ2-5; no clear D. The CDR3 totals 14 residues. Trimming cost V 2 bases and J 1 base, with 8 bases left between them. Germline assignment: CDR1 PRHDT and CDR2 FYEKMQ (reference sequence). CDR3 sequence reads: CASSLKGFQETQYF. CDR3 coding DNA: TGTGCCAGCAGCTTAAAGGGTTTCCAAGAGACCCAGTACTTC.

The sample holds a few counts of this clone. The V gene is TRBV7-9, the J gene TRBJ1-5; D is unresolved. The V end lost 6 bases, the J end lost 9 bases, and 15 bases lay between the germline ends. Germline CDR1 and CDR2: SEHNR and FQNEAQ (reference sequence). This CDR3 spans 13 amino acids. The CDR3 bases are TGTGCCAGCAGTTATGGGGAGAGGCTGCCCCAGCATTTT. This gives the protein CASSYGERLPQHF.

The chain uses TRBV18 and TRBJ2-5; D not resolved. CDR1 and CDR2 (germline): KGHSH, LQKENI. With 2 bases removed from V and 2 bases from J, the gap between germline ends came to 9 bases. The CDR3 spans 14 residues. As DNA, the CDR3 is TGTGCCAGCTCACCAGGAGTAAAGCAAGAGACCCAGTACTTC. Translation gives CASSPGVKQETQYF. Complete variable domain (other parts from reference TRBV18 and TRBJ2-5): NAGVMQNPRHLVRRRGQEARLRCSPMKGHSHVYWYRQLPEEGLKFMVYLQKENIIDESGMPKERFSAEFPKEGPSILRIQQVVRGDSAAYFCASSPGVKQETQYFGPGTRLLVL.

The count of this clone is one. The chain carries TRBV5-6 and TRBJ1-2; TRBD1 matches 8 bases. In germline, CDR1 is SGHDT, CDR2 YYEEEE. V lost 0 bases and J lost 4; bases outside the gene matches: 5. CDR3 length: 15 residues. The CDR3: CASSLGGQGLYGYTF. Written as DNA, the CDR3 is TGTGCCAGCAGCTTGGGCGGACAGGGCCTCTATGGCTACACCTTC.

This clone was seen only once. V is TRBV15 and J is TRBJ1-1, with D uncertain. Trimming cost V 0 bases and J 6 bases, with 11 bases left between them. CDR1 LNHNV and CDR2 YYDKDF come from the germline V gene (reference sequence). The length of the CDR3 is 14 residues. The chain's CDR3 is CATSRDPALAEAFF. The CDR3 DNA follows: TGTGCCACCAGCAGAGATCCGGCTTTGGCTGAAGCTTTCTTT.

The DNA of the CDR3 is TGTGCCAGCAGTCAACAGGGGGTCTACGAGCAGTACTTC. Protein product: CASSQQGVYEQYF. This rearrangement joins TRBV6-1 to TRBJ2-7, with 8 positions matching TRBD1. The germline CDR1 and CDR2 sequences are MNHNS and SASEGT. J lost 3 bases, V lost 5 bases, and 3 bases had no gene match. CDR3 length equals 13 residues.

This clone was picked up a small number of times. The chain carries TRBV11-1 and TRBJ1-3; D is undetermined. The CDR3 length is 16 residues. Trimming removed 1 base at V and 0 bases at J, with 10 bases between. From germline, CDR1 is SGHAT and CDR2 FQDESV (reference sequence). The CDR3 loop reads CASSLEERSSGNTIYF. CDR3 coding DNA: TGTGCCAGCAGCTTAGAAGAACGGAGCTCTGGAAACACCATATATTTT.

V gene TRBV7-2 combines with J gene TRBJ2-1; 8 bases agree with TRBD2. Looked up from germline, CDR1 is SGHTA and CDR2 is FQGNSA. The junction had 8 bases not matched to a gene; V was cut back by 5 bases and J by 2 bases. CDR3 length: 16 residues. CDR3: CASSSGVAGPYNEQFF. Here the CDR3 DNA reads TGTGCCAGCAGCAGCGGGGTAGCGGGACCCTACAATGAGCAGTTCTTC.

This clone was found once. The rearrangement joins TRBV7-8 to TRBJ2-5, with D unresolved. Germline CDR1 is SGHVS and CDR2 is FQNEAQ. This CDR3 has 12 amino acids. Trimming removed 5 bases at V and 7 bases at J, with 11 bases between. The DNA for the CDR3 is TGTGCCAGCAGCGAAACGGTGGCGACCCAGTACTTC. The encoded protein is CASSETVATQYF.